These 30 T cell receptor beta chains originate from one sample sequenced in a study of tissue T cells after allogeneic stem cell transplantation. The data were produced by immunoSEQ multiplex PCR, yet TCRdb's version contains in-frame clones alone and is incomplete. In the table there are about 5,200 clones, 30% to 35% of which are singletons. Time point: mouse harvest day 14 after allogeneic transplant. Tail vein injection delivered 10^7 T-cell-depleted bone marrow cells and 10^6 splenic CD5+ T cells. Sequencing input: skin. These receptors were collected from a female BALB/c mouse given C57BL/6 T cells with graft-versus-host disease after an allogeneic hematopoietic cell transplant.

As regards this clone: Genes and germline are mouse. The CDR3 extends 1 residue past the end of the read, so its final part is completed from the germline J gene. The rearrangement links TRBV2 to TRBJ2-7; D might be TRBD2 (7 bases). CDR1 LGHNA and CDR2 YSYQKL come from the germline V gene. Trimming took 0 bases from V and 4 from J, leaving 13 bases between them. This CDR3 spans 15 amino acids. The CDR3 DNA, read in part, is TGTGCCAGCAGCCAAGATCCTCTGGGGGCTTATGAACAGTAC. This gives the protein CASSQDPLGAYEQY. In full, the CDR3 reads CASSQDPLGAYEQYF.

There are a few counts of this clone. Each gene name is a mouse one. CDR3 region: CASSLRGAYTEVFF. The sequenced CDR3 bases are TGTGCCAGCAGTCTGAGGGGGGCTTACACAGAAGTCTTC. The chain employs TRBV26 and TRBJ1-1; D is possibly TRBD1 (6 bases). The CDR3 end falls 1 residue outside the read, so it is completed with the germline J gene. Germline V gene data show CDR1 as KGHPV and CDR2 as FQNQEV (reference sequence). The CDR3 runs 14 residues. Trimming shortened V by 2 bases and J by 3 bases, and 10 bases separated the two germline ends. Complete variable domain (other parts from reference TRBV26 and TRBJ1-1): NSKVIQTPRYLVKGQGQKAKMRCIPEKGHPVVFWYQQNKNNEFKFLINFQNQEVLQQIDMTEKRFSAECPSNSPCSLEIQSSEAGDSALYLCASSLRGAYTEVFFGKGTRLTVV.

There are a few counts of this clone. Each gene name is a mouse one. The read ends 1 residue before the CDR3 terminus; that terminus is restored from the germline J gene. The chain couples TRBV3 to TRBJ2-7; D tentatively reads TRBD1 or TRBD2 (5 bases each). The CDR3 has 14 amino acids. Germline values: CDR1 SNHLY, CDR2 FYNGKV (reference sequence). Trimming left V 1 base short and J 0 bases short, with 7 bases between. CDR3 DNA, as far as it was read: TGTGCCAGCAGCTTAGGGGGGAGCTCCTATGAACAGTAC. This gives the protein CASSLGGSSYEQY. The whole CDR3 sequence reads CASSLGGSSYEQYF.

As concerns this clone: Gene names refer to mouse genes. Read data end 1 residue before the CDR3 end; the end is taken from the germline J gene. The chain carries TRBV16 and TRBJ1-1, with TRBD1 matching 9 bases. Germline values: CDR1 SGHSA, CDR2 FRNQAP. V gave up 5 bases and J gave up 0 bases; unmatched junction bases: 1. The CDR3 length is 14 residues. The covered CDR3 bases are TGTGCAAGCAGCCGACAGGGGGCAAACACAGAAGTCTTC. The encoded protein is CASSRQGANTEVF. The full CDR3 protein is CASSRQGANTEVFF.

About this clone itself: Gene and germline names: mouse. The CDR3 goes on 1 residue after the read ends, and that part is filled in from the germline J gene. The V and J genes are TRBV26 and TRBJ2-2; 12 nucleotides agree with TRBD2. V gave up 4 bases and J gave up 6 bases; unmatched junction bases: 3. There are 15 residues in the CDR3. The germline gives CDR1 KGHPV, CDR2 FQNQEV (reference sequence). The sequenced part of the CDR3 DNA is TGTGCCAGCAGTCCCGACTGGGGGGGCGCCGGGCAGCTCTAC. It is translated as CASSPDWGGAGQLY. The CDR3 in its entirety is CASSPDWGGAGQLYF. The full variable domain, with the rest looked up from reference TRBV26 and TRBJ2-2, is NSKVIQTPRYLVKGQGQKAKMRCIPEKGHPVVFWYQQNKNNEFKFLINFQNQEVLQQIDMTEKRFSAECPSNSPCSLEIQSSEAGDSALYLCASSPDWGGAGQLYFGEGSKLTVL.

As regards this clone: Germline and genes: mouse. The missing CDR3 end, 1 residue past where the read stops, is filled in from the germline J gene. The chain recombines TRBV15 with TRBJ2-1; TRBD2 agrees at 8 bases. V shed 7 bases and J 0 bases; nucleotides not matched to a gene: 14. Germline V gene sequence: CDR1 SGHND, CDR2 FRSKSL. CDR3 size: 18 residues. CDR3 DNA, as far as it was read: TGTGCCAGCACCAACGGACACGGACTGGGAAATAACTATGCTGAGCAGTTC. Translated: CASTNGHGLGNNYAEQF. The whole CDR3 region reads CASTNGHGLGNNYAEQFF.

This clone qualifies as medium-sized. Mouse names are used for the genes. The sequence runs out 1 residue before the end of the CDR3; the remainder is reconstructed from the germline J gene. The chain employs TRBV26 and TRBJ1-2, with D unresolved. Germline lookup yields CDR1 KGHPV and CDR2 FQNQEV (reference sequence). This CDR3 comprises 13 residues. V lost 4 bases to trimming and J lost 0 bases, with 6 bases between them. CDR3 loop: CASSPQTNSDYTF. The DNA read from the CDR3 is TGTGCCAGCAGTCCCCAGACAAACTCCGACTACACC. Supplemented by reference TRBV26 and TRBJ1-2, the full variable domain reads NSKVIQTPRYLVKGQGQKAKMRCIPEKGHPVVFWYQQNKNNEFKFLINFQNQEVLQQIDMTEKRFSAECPSNSPCSLEIQSSEAGDSALYLCASSPQTNSDYTFGSGTRLLVI.

By frequency in the sample, this clone is large (0.1 to 1%). Gene names denote mouse genes. The CDR3 end lies 1 residue beyond the end of the read and is filled in from the germline J gene. This chain links TRBV26 with TRBJ2-1, with D perhaps TRBD2 (6 bases). Germline CDR1 is KGHPV and CDR2 is FQNQEV (reference sequence). The CDR3 has 13 residues. V lost 6 bases and J lost 3, with 9 bases in between. CDR3: CASSPGLYAEQFF. The covered CDR3 bases are TGTGCCAGCAGCCCGGGACTCTATGCTGAGCAGTTC.

As to this clone: Gene names are the mouse ones. Coverage ceases 1 residue before the CDR3 finishes, and the germline J gene fills in the end. J is TRBJ2-1 and V is TRBV23; the D call of TRBD2 is as the table states it, not checked on the DNA. CDR1 is KGHTA and CDR2 is FQNQQP in the germline V gene. The CDR3 has 16 amino acids. CDR3 sequence reads: CSSSQSIGGALAEQFF. The CDR3 DNA, read in part, is TGCTCCAGCAGTCAATCGATTGGGGGGGCGCTTGCTGAGCAGTTC.

This clone has only a few counts. The genes are named according to mouse. The read terminates 1 residue ahead of where the CDR3 ends, so the germline J gene completes it. The chain is built from TRBV30 and TRBJ2-7, with 9 bases lining up with TRBD2. CDR3 length equals 12 residues. Germline CDR1 SQVVS, CDR2 ANEGSEA. J was trimmed by 5 bases and V by 3 bases; bases with no gene match: 2. CDR3 amino acids: CSSRGTGNEQYF. The part of the CDR3 DNA that was read is TGTAGTTCTAGGGGGACTGGGAATGAACAGTAC. Full variable domain (rest looked up from reference TRBV30 and TRBJ2-7): SVLLYQKPNRDICQSGTSLKIQCVADSQVVSMFWYQQFQEQSLMLMATANEGSEATYESGFTKDKFPISRPNLTFSTLTVNNARPGDSSIYFCSSRGTGNEQYFGPGTRLTVL.

As concerns this clone: Gene labels here are mouse ones. Read sequence stops 1 residue before the CDR3 end, and the germline J gene provides the missing end. The gene calls are TRBV4 and TRBJ2-7, with D hard to call. Trimming took off 9 bases at V and 6 bases at J, with 6 bases between the two ends. The CDR3 covers 9 residues. Germline V gene lookup returns CDR1 LGHDT and CDR2 YNNKQL (reference sequence). The CDR3 loop reads CARAGEQYF. CDR3 bases read: TGTGCCAGAGCGGGTGAACAGTAC.

Relative to its sample, this clone is large (0.1 to 1%). All gene names here are mouse names. The sequence runs out 1 residue before the end of the CDR3; the remainder is reconstructed from the germline J gene. This chain joins TRBV19 and TRBJ2-7, with D possibly TRBD2 on 6 matching bases. There are 14 residues in the CDR3. Trimming stripped 1 base from V and 4 bases from J, with 12 bases between. Germline V CDR1 and CDR2: FNHDT, SITEND (reference sequence). The CDR3 bases that were read are TGTGCCAGCAGTATACGGGCGGGGGGATATGAACAGTAC. Its protein product is CASSIRAGGYEQY. In full, the CDR3 reads CASSIRAGGYEQYF. The whole variable domain, remainder taken from reference TRBV19 and TRBJ2-7, is GGIITQTPKFLIGQEGQKLTLKCQQNFNHDTMYWYRQDSGKGLRLIYYSITENDLQKGDLSEGYDASREKKSSFSLTVTSAQKNEMAVFLCASSIRAGGYEQYFGPGTRLTVL.

This clone occurred a few times. These gene names are mouse names. The CDR3 goes on 1 residue after the read ends, and that part is filled in from the germline J gene. The chain couples TRBV26 to TRBJ2-5, with 13 bases lining up with TRBD2. The CDR3 spans 14 residues. The trim removed 6 bases at V and 5 bases at J, leaving 2 bases unmatched. Germline CDR1 is KGHPV and CDR2 is FQNQEV (reference sequence). This CDR3 is CASSRDWGGDTQYF. The DNA read from the CDR3 is TGTGCCAGCAGCCGGGACTGGGGGGGAGACACCCAGTAC.

As regards this clone: Genes and germline come from the mouse. Read data end 1 residue before the CDR3 end; the end is taken from the germline J gene. The chain is built from TRBV14 and TRBJ2-1, with TRBD2 identical over 9 bases. CDR3 size: 15 residues. Germline V gene lookup returns CDR1 SGHDT and CDR2 FRDEAV. J was trimmed by 3 bases and V by 5 bases; bases with no gene match: 6. The CDR3 spells CASRPRTGAYAEQFF. The part of the CDR3 DNA that was read is TGTGCCAGCAGGCCTCGGACTGGGGCCTATGCTGAGCAGTTC.

Comment on this clone: Gene names and germline match the mouse. The read halts 1 residue ahead of the CDR3 end, with the missing end drawn from the germline J gene. The chain recombines TRBV12-1 with TRBJ1-4; tentative D call: TRBD1 (6 bases). The germline V and J ends were trimmed by 4 bases and 2 bases, with 10 bases remaining between them. The germline V gene has CDR1 SGHSN and CDR2 HYEKVE. This CDR3 region has 14 residues. The sequenced part of the CDR3 DNA is TGTGCCAGCTCCACCGGGACATCCAACGAAAGATTATTT. Encoded protein: CASSTGTSNERLF. The entire CDR3 sequence reads CASSTGTSNERLFF.

Turning to this clone: The genes are named according to mouse. The read finishes 1 residue shy of the CDR3 end, and the germline J gene is used to complete it. The rearrangement links TRBV23 to TRBJ2-7; the table assigns TRBD2, which was not confirmed against the DNA. The CDR3 runs to 14 residues. Looked up from germline, CDR1 is KGHTA and CDR2 is FQNQQP. The CDR3 sequence is CSSSFDWGGDEQYF. CDR3 DNA (partial): TGCTCCAGCAGTTTTGACTGGGGGGGCGATGAACAGTAC.

As concerns this clone: The listed genes are named as in mouse. The CDR3 end is not reached by the read, which stops 1 residue before it; the germline J gene fills it in. The chain joins TRBV12-1 to TRBJ2-3, with 7 bases that match TRBD2. Germline V lookup: CDR1 SGHSN, CDR2 HYEKVE. This CDR3 has 14 amino acids. Trimming at V came to 2 bases and at J to 3 bases, leaving 4 bases not matched to a gene. The CDR3 region is CASSHLTGAETLYF. The part of the CDR3 DNA that was read is TGTGCCAGCTCTCACCTGACTGGGGCAGAAACGCTGTAT.

To note about this clone: Gene names refer to mouse genes. The read ends 1 residue shy of where the CDR3 ends; the end is completed using the germline J gene. The chain couples TRBV3 to TRBJ2-5; tentatively, D is TRBD1 (6 bases). Germline assignment: CDR1 SNHLY and CDR2 FYNGKV (reference sequence). The CDR3 covers 13 residues. V was cut by 5 bases and J by 2 bases, with 8 bases left in between. The CDR3 sequence: CASSRQAQDTQYF. The covered CDR3 bases are TGTGCCAGCAGCCGACAGGCCCAAGACACCCAGTAC.

Points on this clone: Gene names denote mouse genes. Coverage ceases 1 residue before the CDR3 finishes, and the germline J gene fills in the end. The V gene is TRBV26, the J gene TRBJ1-1; 8 nucleotides align to TRBD1. Per germline, CDR1 KGHPV and CDR2 FQNQEV (reference sequence). The CDR3 is made up of 14 amino acids. V gave up 2 bases and J gave up 1 base; unmatched junction bases: 0. The CDR3 DNA, read in part, is TGTGCCAGCAGTCTGGGACAGGGGAACACAGAAGTCTTC. Encoded protein: CASSLGQGNTEVF. The whole CDR3 region reads CASSLGQGNTEVFF.

This clone has more than one count but fewer than ten. Genes and germline come from the mouse. The CDR3 end falls 1 residue outside the read, so it is completed with the germline J gene. The chain couples TRBV12-1 to TRBJ2-2; D not resolved. The germline V gene encodes CDR1 SGHSN and CDR2 HYEKVE. V lost 0 bases and J 0 bases, leaving 7 bases between the germline ends. This CDR3 contains 15 residues. Partial CDR3 DNA: TGTGCCAGCTCTCTCATTCGCGCAAACACCGGGCAGCTCTAC. Amino acids: CASSLIRANTGQLY. The full CDR3 reads CASSLIRANTGQLYF.

By share, this clone counts as medium-sized. Mouse germline and gene names are used. With the read ending 1 residue before the CDR3 end, the germline J gene is used to fill in that end. The V and J genes are TRBV5 and TRBJ1-1; D remains unclear. The CDR3 has 12 residues. V was clipped by 4 bases and J by 3 bases, with 6 bases between them. Per the germline V gene, CDR1 is LGHNA and CDR2 is YNLKQL (reference sequence). CDR3 protein: CASSPPHTEVFF. CDR3 bases read: TGTGCCAGCAGCCCCCCCCACACAGAAGTCTTC.

This clone is judged medium-sized. Gene and germline names: mouse. This CDR3 reads CASSSTVYAEQFF. The CDR3 DNA, read in part, is TGTGCCAGCAGTTCGACAGTCTATGCTGAGCAGTTC. V usage is TRBV15 and J usage is TRBJ2-1, with a tentative D call TRBD1 (5 bases). The CDR3 extends 1 residue past the end of the read, so its final part is completed from the germline J gene. The CDR3 has 13 residues. V shed 4 bases and J shed 3 bases, with 7 bases lying between them. Germline CDR1 SGHND, CDR2 FRSKSL. Full variable domain (missing parts from reference TRBV15 and TRBJ2-1): DAGVTQTPRHEVAEKGQTIILKCEPVSGHNDLFWYRQTKIQGLELLSYFRSKSLMEDGGAFKDRFKAEMLNSSFSTLKIQPTEPKDSAVYLCASSSTVYAEQFFGPGTRLTVL.

Details on this clone: Gene names and germline refer to mouse. The read ends 1 residue early relative to the CDR3; the germline J gene fills the gap. The chain is built from TRBV16 and TRBJ2-7, with 11 bases matching TRBD1. V trimming: 3 bases; J trimming: 4 bases; junction bases outside the gene matches: 2. There are 14 residues in the CDR3. Germline values: CDR1 SGHSA, CDR2 FRNQAP. The CDR3 here is CASSFGTGGYEQYF. Partial CDR3 DNA: TGTGCAAGCAGCTTCGGGACAGGGGGTTATGAACAGTAC.

This clone was counted between two and nine times. The genes and germline here are from mouse. The sequenced fragment ends 1 residue before the CDR3 boundary, so the rest is inferred from the germline J gene. The same CDR3 is also encoded by other DNA sequences in this sample. V is TRBV26 and J is TRBJ1-1, with a possible D match to TRBD1 (5 bases). The CDR3 covers 13 residues. CDR1 is KGHPV, CDR2 FQNQEV, per germline (reference sequence). V dropped 3 bases and J dropped 0 bases, with 5 bases sitting between them. CDR3: CASSLQANTEVFF. CDR3 bases read: TGTGCCAGCAGTCTACAGGCAAACACAGAAGTCTTC.

With respect to this clone: Each gene name is a mouse one. The sequenced CDR3 bases are TGTGCCAGCAGTCTCCGGGACAGCACAGAAGTCTTC. Translating it yields CASSLRDSTEVF. The CDR3 in its entirety is CASSLRDSTEVFF. V is TRBV15 and J is TRBJ1-1, with 7 bases identical to TRBD1. The read finishes 1 residue shy of the CDR3 end, and the germline J gene is used to complete it. There are 13 residues in the CDR3. The trim removed 5 bases at V and 4 bases at J, leaving 4 bases unmatched. CDR1 SGHND and CDR2 FRSKSL come from the germline V gene.

To note about this clone: All gene names here are mouse names. Sequencing ends 1 residue short of the CDR3 end; the germline J gene provides the rest. The sample holds other DNA sequences that translate to the same CDR3. J is TRBJ2-1 and V is TRBV4; D not resolved. The CDR3 covers 13 residues. Trimming cost V 4 bases and J 4 bases, with 8 bases left between them. Germline V gives CDR1 LGHDT, CDR2 YNNKQL (reference sequence). The CDR3: CASSLVNYAEQFF. CDR3 DNA, as far as it was read: TGTGCCAGCAGCTTGGTAAATTATGCTGAGCAGTTC.

On this clone: Germline and genes here are mouse. The read halts 1 residue ahead of the CDR3 end, with the missing end drawn from the germline J gene. V usage is TRBV26 and J usage is TRBJ1-4; D ambiguous. Deletions cut 4 bases from V and 0 bases from J, with 6 bases between. The germline V gene encodes CDR1 KGHPV and CDR2 FQNQEV (reference sequence). The CDR3 length is 14 residues. The covered CDR3 bases are TGTGCCAGCAGTCCCGGAGTTTCCAACGAAAGATTATTT. Translating it yields CASSPGVSNERLF. The CDR3 as a whole reads CASSPGVSNERLFF.

The sample holds a few counts of this clone. Genes and germline are mouse. The read finishes 1 residue shy of the CDR3 end, and the germline J gene is used to complete it. This specimen includes other DNA sequences encoding the same CDR3. The rearrangement joins TRBV26 to TRBJ2-7, with TRBD1 identical over 7 bases. Unmatched junction bases numbered 1, after V lost 3 bases and J lost 5 bases. Germline V lookup: CDR1 KGHPV, CDR2 FQNQEV (reference sequence). There are 12 residues in the CDR3. The CDR3 DNA, read in part, is TGTGCCAGCAGTCTCACAGGGGATGAACAGTAC. As protein: CASSLTGDEQY. The full CDR3 is CASSLTGDEQYF. Based on the CDR3 plus reference TRBV26 and TRBJ2-7, the full variable domain is NSKVIQTPRYLVKGQGQKAKMRCIPEKGHPVVFWYQQNKNNEFKFLINFQNQEVLQQIDMTEKRFSAECPSNSPCSLEIQSSEAGDSALYLCASSLTGDEQYFGPGTRLTVL.

A remark on this clone: Genes here carry mouse names. The read halts 1 residue ahead of the CDR3 end, with the missing end drawn from the germline J gene. The rearrangement uses TRBV3 and TRBJ2-1, with TRBD2 identical over 10 bases. Germline V CDR1 and CDR2: SNHLY, FYNGKV (reference sequence). The junction had 5 bases not matched to a gene; V was cut back by 4 bases and J by 5 bases. The CDR3 is 15 amino acids. The CDR3 region is CASSSNWGGDAEQFF. The sequenced CDR3 bases are TGTGCCAGCAGCTCAAACTGGGGGGGTGATGCTGAGCAGTTC.

Of note for this clone: Mouse gene names apply. The read halts 1 residue ahead of the CDR3 end, with the missing end drawn from the germline J gene. The chain uses TRBV26 and TRBJ2-4; no firm D call. Deletions cut 4 bases from V and 0 bases from J, with 2 bases between. The CDR3 contains 12 residues. From germline, CDR1 is KGHPV and CDR2 FQNQEV (reference sequence). The CDR3 DNA, read in part, is TGTGCCAGCAGTCCTAGTCAAAACACCTTGTAC. As protein: CASSPSQNTLY. The entire CDR3 protein is CASSPSQNTLYF.